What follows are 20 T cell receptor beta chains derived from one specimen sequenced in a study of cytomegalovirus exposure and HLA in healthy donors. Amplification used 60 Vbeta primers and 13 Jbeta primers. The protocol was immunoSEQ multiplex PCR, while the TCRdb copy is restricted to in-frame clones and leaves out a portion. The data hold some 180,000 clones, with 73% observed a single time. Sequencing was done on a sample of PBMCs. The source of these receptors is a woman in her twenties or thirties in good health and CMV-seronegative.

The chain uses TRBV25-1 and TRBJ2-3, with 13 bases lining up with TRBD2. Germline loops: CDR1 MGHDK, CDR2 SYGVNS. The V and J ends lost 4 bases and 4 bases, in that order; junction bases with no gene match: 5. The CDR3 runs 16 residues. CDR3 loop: CASSGLAGGRSDTQYF. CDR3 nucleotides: TGTGCCAGCAGTGGACTAGCGGGGGGTAGGTCAGATACGCAGTATTTT.

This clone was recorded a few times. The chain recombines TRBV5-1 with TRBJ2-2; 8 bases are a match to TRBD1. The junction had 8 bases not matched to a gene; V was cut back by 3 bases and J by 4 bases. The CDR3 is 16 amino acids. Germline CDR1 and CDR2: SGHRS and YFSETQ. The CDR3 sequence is CASSSRTGITTGELFF. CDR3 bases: TGCGCCAGCAGCTCACGGACAGGGATCACCACCGGGGAGCTGTTTTTT.

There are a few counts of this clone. This CDR3 reads CASSSYSGGAVLGEQFF. The CDR3 DNA sequence: TGTGCCAGCAGCTCATATAGCGGGGGGGCGGTCCTTGGTGAGCAGTTCTTC. This sequence joins TRBV7-3 and TRBJ2-1, with 11 nucleotides matching TRBD2. The CDR3 extends over 17 amino acids. Germline lookup yields CDR1 SGHTA and CDR2 FQGTGA. The V and J ends lost 4 bases and 9 bases, in that order; junction bases with no gene match: 14.

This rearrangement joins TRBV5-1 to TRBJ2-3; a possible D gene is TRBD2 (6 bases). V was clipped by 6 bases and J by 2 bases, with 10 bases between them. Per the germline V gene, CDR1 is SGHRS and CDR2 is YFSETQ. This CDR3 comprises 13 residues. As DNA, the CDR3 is TGCGCCAGCAAGGCGGGACCCACAGATACGCAGTATTTT. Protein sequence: CASKAGPTDTQYF.

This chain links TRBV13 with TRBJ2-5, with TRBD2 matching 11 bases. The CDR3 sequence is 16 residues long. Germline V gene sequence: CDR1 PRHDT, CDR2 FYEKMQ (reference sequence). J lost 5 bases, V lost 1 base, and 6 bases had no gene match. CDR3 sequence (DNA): TGTGCCAGCAGCTTAGATAGCGGGAGGGCCGGGGAGACCCAGTACTTC. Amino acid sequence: CASSLDSGRAGETQYF.

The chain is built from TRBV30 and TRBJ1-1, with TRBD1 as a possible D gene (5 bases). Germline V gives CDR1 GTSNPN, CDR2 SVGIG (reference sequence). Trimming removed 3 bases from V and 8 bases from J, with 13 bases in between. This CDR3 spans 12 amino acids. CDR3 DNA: TGTGCCTGGAGCACGCAGGGTGAGGAAGCTTTCTTT. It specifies CAWSTQGEEAFF.

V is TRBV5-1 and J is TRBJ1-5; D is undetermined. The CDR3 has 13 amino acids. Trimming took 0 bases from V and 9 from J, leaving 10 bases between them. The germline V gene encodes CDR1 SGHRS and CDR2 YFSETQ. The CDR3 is CASSLAGDWPQHF. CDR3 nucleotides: TGCGCCAGCAGCTTGGCGGGAGATTGGCCCCAGCATTTT.

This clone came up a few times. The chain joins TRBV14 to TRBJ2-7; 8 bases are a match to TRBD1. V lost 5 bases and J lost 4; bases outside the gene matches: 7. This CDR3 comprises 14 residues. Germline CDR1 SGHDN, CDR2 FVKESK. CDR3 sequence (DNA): TGTGCCAGCAGCGGAAGGACAGGGTTGTACGAGCAGTACTTC. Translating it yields CASSGRTGLYEQYF.

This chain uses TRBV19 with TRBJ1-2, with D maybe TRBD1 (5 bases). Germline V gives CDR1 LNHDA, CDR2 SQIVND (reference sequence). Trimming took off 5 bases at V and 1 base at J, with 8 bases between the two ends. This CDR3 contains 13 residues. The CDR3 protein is CASSPQGNYGYTF. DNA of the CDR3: TGTGCCAGTAGTCCTCAGGGTAACTATGGCTACACCTTC. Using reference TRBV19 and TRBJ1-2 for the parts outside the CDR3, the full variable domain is DGGITQSPKYLFRKEGQNVTLSCEQNLNHDAMYWYRQDPGQGLRLIYYSQIVNDFQKGDIAEGYSVSREKKESFPLTVTSAQKNPTAFYLCASSPQGNYGYTFGSGTRLTVV.

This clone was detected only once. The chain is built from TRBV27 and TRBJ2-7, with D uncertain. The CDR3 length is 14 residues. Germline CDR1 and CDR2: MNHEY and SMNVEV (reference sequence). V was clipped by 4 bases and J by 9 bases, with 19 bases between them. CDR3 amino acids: CASSSLVGGFGQYF. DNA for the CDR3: TGTGCCAGCAGTTCCCTAGTGGGTGGTTTCGGGCAGTACTTC.

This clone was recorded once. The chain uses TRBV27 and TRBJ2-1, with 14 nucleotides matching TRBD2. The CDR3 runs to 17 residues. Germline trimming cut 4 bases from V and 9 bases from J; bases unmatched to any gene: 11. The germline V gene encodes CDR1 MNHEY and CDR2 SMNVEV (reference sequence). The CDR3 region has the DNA TGTGCCAGCAGTTCGGGACTAGCGGGAGCAAGTTGGGCTGAGCAGTTCTTC. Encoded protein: CASSSGLAGASWAEQFF.

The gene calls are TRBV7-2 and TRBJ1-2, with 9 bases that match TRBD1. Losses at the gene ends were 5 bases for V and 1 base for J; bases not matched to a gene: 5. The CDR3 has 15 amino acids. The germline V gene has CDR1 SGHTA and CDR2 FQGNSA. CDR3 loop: CASSHWTGDNYGYTF. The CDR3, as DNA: TGTGCCAGCAGCCACTGGACAGGGGATAACTATGGCTACACCTTC. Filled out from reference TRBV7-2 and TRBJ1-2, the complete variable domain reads GAGVSQSPSNKVTEKGKDVELRCDPISGHTALYWYRQSLGQGLEFLIYFQGNSAPDKSGLPSDRFSAERTGGSVSTLTIQRTQQEDSAVYLCASSHWTGDNYGYTFGSGTRLTVV.

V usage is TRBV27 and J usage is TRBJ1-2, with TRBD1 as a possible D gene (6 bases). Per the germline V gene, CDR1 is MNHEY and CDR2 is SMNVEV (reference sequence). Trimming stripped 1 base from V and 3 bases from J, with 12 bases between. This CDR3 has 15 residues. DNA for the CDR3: TGTGCCAGCAGTTTATACAGGGCGGGTGACTATGGCTACACCTTC. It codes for CASSLYRAGDYGYTF.

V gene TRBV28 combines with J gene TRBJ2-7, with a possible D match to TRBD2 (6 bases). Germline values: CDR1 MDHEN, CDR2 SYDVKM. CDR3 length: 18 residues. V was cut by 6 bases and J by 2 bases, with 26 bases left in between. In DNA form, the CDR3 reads TGTGCCAGCAGGGTATCCTACGTGGTGGGAGGCCCGCCCTACGAGCAGTACTTC. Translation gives CASRVSYVVGGPPYEQYF. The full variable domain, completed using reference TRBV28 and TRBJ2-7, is DVKVTQSSRYLVKRTGEKVFLECVQDMDHENMFWYRQDPGLGLRLIYFSYDVKMKEKGDIPEGYSVSREKKERFSLILESASTNQTSMYLCASRVSYVVGGPPYEQYFGPGTRLTVT.

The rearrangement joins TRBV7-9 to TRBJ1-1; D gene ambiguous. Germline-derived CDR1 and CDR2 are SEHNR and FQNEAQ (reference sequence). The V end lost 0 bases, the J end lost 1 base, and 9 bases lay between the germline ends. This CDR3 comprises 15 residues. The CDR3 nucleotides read TGTGCCAGCAGCTTAGCGCAACGGGGGAACACTGAAGCTTTCTTT. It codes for CASSLAQRGNTEAFF.

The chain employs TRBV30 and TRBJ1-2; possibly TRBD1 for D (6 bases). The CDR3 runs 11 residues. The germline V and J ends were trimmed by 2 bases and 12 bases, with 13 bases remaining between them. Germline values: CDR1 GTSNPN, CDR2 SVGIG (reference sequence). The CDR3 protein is CAWSPGGRHTF. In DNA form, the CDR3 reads TGTGCCTGGAGTCCGGGGGGCCGGCACACCTTC.

CDR3 coding DNA: TGTGCCAGCAGCTTAGGAGGGCCGGGGTACAATGAGCAGTTCTTC. The encoded protein is CASSLGGPGYNEQFF. V is TRBV7-7 and J is TRBJ2-1, with TRBD2 as a possible D gene (5 bases). Trimming left V 1 base short and J 4 bases short, with 11 bases between. The CDR3 has 15 amino acids. From germline, CDR1 is SSHAT and CDR2 FNYEAQ (reference sequence).

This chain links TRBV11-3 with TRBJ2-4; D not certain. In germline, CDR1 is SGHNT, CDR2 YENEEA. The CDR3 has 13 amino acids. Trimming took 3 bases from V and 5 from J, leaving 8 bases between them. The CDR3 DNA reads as TGTGCCAGCAGCTTTACATCCGAAAACATTCAGTACTTC. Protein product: CASSFTSENIQYF.

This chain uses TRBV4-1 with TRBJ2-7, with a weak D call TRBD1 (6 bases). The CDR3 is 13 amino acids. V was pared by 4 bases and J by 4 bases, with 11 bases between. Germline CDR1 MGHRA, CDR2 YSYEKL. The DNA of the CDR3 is TGCGCCAGCAGCCGAAGCCAGGGGTACGAGCAGTACTTC. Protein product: CASSRSQGYEQYF.

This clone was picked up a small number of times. The CDR3 DNA reads TGCAGCGTGGCTGGGCTAGCGTTCGAGCAGTACTTC. Encoded protein: CSVAGLAFEQYF. The V call is TRBV29-1, the J call TRBJ2-7; D is perhaps TRBD2 (6 bases). CDR1 is SQVTM and CDR2 is ANQGSEA in the germline V gene. This CDR3 comprises 12 residues. V was pared by 6 bases and J by 6 bases, with 15 bases between.